A selection of T cell receptor beta chains follows, all from one sample in a study of CD8 T cells in Susac syndrome. TCRdb used MiXCR to reprocess the immunoSEQ multiplex PCR reads, holding one entry per CDR3 protein. The data contain more than 100,000 distinct CDR3 sequences, over 95% of them singletons. Material for sequencing was CD4+ T cells from PBMCs. These receptors originate from a human donor with Susac syndrome. CDR3s include the opening cysteine and the closing phenylalanine or tryptophan. A D gene is named only where the DNA matches it firmly. Size tells how often a clone was seen (once, few, many) or the class of an expanded clone, and some rows leave it out.

j_call	cdr3_length	v_call	clone_size	d_call	cdr3_aa	cdr3_nt
TRBJ2-2	17	TRBV30	NA	NA	CAWSASTKQTSSGELFF	TGTGCCTGGAGCGCATCCACCAAACAGACTAGTTCCGGGGAGCTGTTTTTT
TRBJ2-6	16	TRBV30	NA	NA	CAWSGGPYSGANVLTF	TGTGCCTGGAGTGGGGGACCGTACTCTGGGGCCAACGTCCTGACTTTC
TRBJ2-1	13	TRBV30	NA	NA	CAWNTGYYNEQFF	TGTGCCTGGAACACAGGGTACTACAATGAGCAGTTCTTC
TRBJ1-1	14	TRBV19	NA	NA	CASSIGQKNTEAFF	TGTGCCAGTAGTATTGGCCAGAAGAACACTGAAGCTTTCTTT
TRBJ2-5	13	TRBV30	NA	NA	CAWSVEEGETQYF	TGTGCCTGGAGTGTGGAGGAGGGAGAGACCCAGTACTTC
TRBJ2-2	14	TRBV10-3	NA	NA	CATQGSHPTGELFF	TGTGCCACTCAGGGATCACACCCAACCGGGGAGCTGTTTTTT
TRBJ2-7	16	TRBV30	NA	TRBD1	CAWSNKPGQELYEQYF	TGTGCCTGGAGTAATAAGCCGGGACAGGAGCTCTACGAGCAGTACTTC
TRBJ1-2	14	TRBV14	NA	NA	CASSLNMGAEGYTF	TGTGCCAGCAGCCTTAACATGGGGGCAGAAGGCTACACCTTC
TRBJ2-7	13	TRBV7-8	NA	NA	CASSYGGGYEQYF	TGTGCCAGCAGCTACGGGGGAGGATACGAGCAGTACTTC
TRBJ1-1	13	TRBV5-1	NA	NA	CASSTAGNTEAFF	TGCGCCAGCAGCACCGCAGGGAACACTGAAGCTTTCTTT
TRBJ1-1	13	TRBV12-3/TRBV12-4	NA	NA	CASSWVAGAEAFF	TGTGCCAGCAGTTGGGTCGCGGGGGCTGAAGCTTTCTTT
TRBJ2-2	12	TRBV30	NA	NA	CAWSWANGELFF	TGTGCCTGGAGTTGGGCGAACGGGGAGCTGTTTTTT
TRBJ1-1	11	TRBV20-1	NA	NA	CSAGPDTEAFF	TGCAGTGCTGGTCCGGACACTGAAGCTTTCTTT
TRBJ1-2	13	TRBV18	NA	NA	CASSLTGTGGYTF	TGTGCCAGCTCGCTGACTGGTACGGGAGGCTACACCTTC
TRBJ2-7	13	TRBV20-1	NA	TRBD2	CSATSGRSYEQYF	TGCAGTGCTACTAGCGGGAGGTCCTACGAGCAGTACTTC
TRBJ2-7	13	TRBV7-2	NA	TRBD2	CATRLAPLTEQYF	TGTGCCACCCGACTAGCACCTTTAACCGAGCAGTACTTC
TRBJ1-2	15	TRBV9	NA	NA	CASSAWTDDNYGYTF	TGTGCCAGCAGCGCCTGGACCGACGATAACTATGGCTACACCTTC
TRBJ2-4	18	TRBV3-1	NA	NA	CASSQGIDGGVLKNIQYF	TGTGCCAGCAGCCAAGGGATTGATGGAGGGGTTCTCAAAAACATTCAGTACTTC
TRBJ1-2	15	TRBV19	NA	NA	CASIRSLGAFWGYTF	TGTGCCAGTATTCGGTCCCTTGGTGCCTTTTGGGGCTACACCTTC
TRBJ1-4	14	TRBV12-3/TRBV12-4	NA	NA	CASSLMIGAEKLFF	TGTGCCAGCAGTCTGATGATTGGGGCGGAAAAACTGTTTTTT
TRBJ1-1	12	TRBV7-9	NA	NA	CASSSDVHGAFF	TGTGCCAGCAGCTCGGATGTCCACGGAGCTTTCTTT
TRBJ1-4	13	TRBV20-1	NA	NA	CSAGTTTNEKLFF	TGCAGTGCAGGGACAACAACTAATGAAAAACTGTTTTTT
TRBJ2-7	13	TRBV20-1	NA	TRBD2	CSARPGGAYEQYF	TGCAGTGCGCGGCCGGGAGGAGCCTACGAGCAGTACTTC
TRBJ2-7	15	TRBV20-1	NA	TRBD2	CSARDRLAGLNEQYF	TGCAGTGCTAGAGATCGCTTAGCGGGATTAAACGAGCAGTACTTC
TRBJ2-7	15	TRBV7-2	NA	TRBD2	CASSLASGSTYEQYF	TGTGCCAGCAGCTTAGCTAGCGGGAGCACCTACGAGCAGTACTTC
TRBJ2-7	13	TRBV20-1	NA	TRBD2	CSARAGGGYEQYF	TGCAGTGCGCGAGCGGGAGGAGGCTACGAGCAGTACTTC
TRBJ2-6	13	TRBV5-6	NA	NA	CASSLYGANVLTF	TGTGCCAGCAGCTTGTACGGGGCCAACGTCCTGACTTTC
TRBJ2-7	14	TRBV7-6	NA	TRBD1	CASSLVGQGYEQYF	TGTGCCAGCAGCTTAGTAGGACAGGGATACGAGCAGTACTTC
TRBJ2-6	13	TRBV28	NA	TRBD2	CARGGSGANVLTF	TGCGCCCGGGGGGGCTCTGGGGCCAACGTCCTGACTTTC
TRBJ2-7	15	TRBV12-3/TRBV12-4	NA	NA	CASSADRVSTYEQYF	TGTGCCAGCAGTGCGGACCGAGTTTCAACCTACGAGCAGTACTTC
TRBJ1-2	13	TRBV12-3/TRBV12-4	NA	NA	CASSPGLPTGYTF	TGTGCCAGCAGTCCCGGACTGCCGACTGGCTACACCTTC
TRBJ2-7	14	TRBV20-1	NA	TRBD1	CSAKTWDSSYEQYF	TGCAGTGCTAAGACCTGGGACAGCTCCTACGAGCAGTACTTC
TRBJ1-4	14	TRBV6-5	NA	NA	CASSPFTRREKLFF	TGTGCCAGCAGTCCATTCACCCGTCGGGAAAAACTGTTTTTT
TRBJ2-1	16	TRBV14	once	TRBD2	CASSPVSGRPYNEQFF	TGTGCCAGCAGCCCGGTTAGCGGGAGGCCCTACAATGAGCAGTTCTTC
TRBJ2-5	15	TRBV20-1	once	TRBD1	CSAREGTGGMKTQYF	TGCAGTGCTAGAGAGGGGACAGGGGGCATGAAGACCCAGTACTTC
TRBJ1-1	14	TRBV6-1	NA	NA	CASREAGSYSEAFF	TGTGCCAGCAGAGAAGCGGGATCCTACTCTGAAGCTTTCTTT
TRBJ2-3	13	TRBV20-1	NA	NA	CSASADTTDTQYF	TGCAGTGCGTCGGCAGACACCACAGATACGCAGTATTTT
TRBJ2-7	11	TRBV28	few	NA	CASSHIYEQYF	TGTGCCAGCAGTCATATCTACGAGCAGTACTTC
TRBJ2-7	13	TRBV18	NA	NA	CASSPRGGVEQYF	TGTGCCAGCTCACCGCGTGGAGGTGTGGAGCAGTACTTC